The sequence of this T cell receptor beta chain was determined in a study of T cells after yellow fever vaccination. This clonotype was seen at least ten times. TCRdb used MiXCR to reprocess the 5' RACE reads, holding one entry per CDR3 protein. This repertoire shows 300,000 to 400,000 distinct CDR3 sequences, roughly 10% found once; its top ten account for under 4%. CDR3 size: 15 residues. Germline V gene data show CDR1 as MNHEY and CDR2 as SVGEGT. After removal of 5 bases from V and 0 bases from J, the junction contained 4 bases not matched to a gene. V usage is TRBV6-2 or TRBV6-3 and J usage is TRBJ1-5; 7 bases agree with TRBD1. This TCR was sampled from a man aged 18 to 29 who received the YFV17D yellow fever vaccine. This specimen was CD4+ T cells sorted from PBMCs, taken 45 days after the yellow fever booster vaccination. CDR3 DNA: TGTGCCAGCAGTCCAAGGACAGGTAGCAATCAGCCCCAGCATTTT. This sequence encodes CASSPRTGSNQPQHF.